The 8 T cell receptor beta chains below come from one sample, sequenced in a study of OX40 agonist ivuxolimab in advanced cancers. TCRdb keeps only in-frame clones here, not all; method: immunoSEQ multiplex PCR. The table has more than 20,000 clones, about 80% seen once. This specimen was CD4+ or CD8+ T cells sorted from blood, taken in a trial of the OX40 agonist ivuxolimab. These receptors were taken from an adult with an advanced solid tumor such as melanoma, head and neck, liver or kidney cancer.

The V call is TRBV28, the J call TRBJ1-5, with TRBD1 as a possible D gene (5 bases). V dropped 7 bases and J dropped 9 bases, with 22 bases sitting between them. The CDR3 sequence is 15 residues long. Germline-derived CDR1 and CDR2 are MDHEN and SYDVKM. The CDR3 nucleotides are TGTGCCAGCATACCCTCGGGGACCCTGAGGCTGCCCCAGCATTTT. Its translation is CASIPSGTLRLPQHF.

The gene calls are TRBV19 and TRBJ2-7, with 10 bases fitting TRBD1. Germline trimming cut 5 bases from V and 4 bases from J; bases unmatched to any gene: 17. Germline V CDR1 and CDR2: LNHDA, SQIVND (reference sequence). CDR3 length: 18 amino acids. CDR3 in DNA: TGTGCCAGTAGTCCCCGGGACAGGGGTCATCGGACTGGGTACGAGCAGTACTTC. It is translated as CASSPRDRGHRTGYEQYF.

In this sample, this clone turned up once. This chain links TRBV29-1 with TRBJ2-5, with TRBD2 as a possible D gene (5 bases). The tail of the sequence fits TRBJ2-7 better, so the J call may be wrong. This CDR3 region has 11 residues. Germline lookup yields CDR1 SQVTM and CDR2 ANQGSEA. The CDR3 region is CSVQGGYEQYF. CDR3 coding DNA: TGCAGCGTTCAAGGAGGCTACGAGCAGTACTTC.

This sequence joins TRBV5-6 and TRBJ2-7; D might be TRBD1 or TRBD2, each matching 5 bases. CDR3 length: 14 amino acids. Trimming pared 0 bases from V and 0 bases from J, leaving 7 bases between. Looked up from germline, CDR1 is SGHDT and CDR2 is YYEEEE. The CDR3: CASSLGGNSYEQYF. The CDR3 DNA follows: TGTGCCAGCAGCTTGGGGGGGAACTCCTACGAGCAGTACTTC.

In this sample, this clone turned up once. The CDR3 loop is CASSVLVFTDTQYF. The CDR3 DNA follows: TGTGCCAGCAGCGTTCTAGTCTTCACAGATACGCAGTATTTT. This chain links TRBV9 with TRBJ2-3, with D uncertain. This CDR3 has 14 residues. Germline V gene sequence: CDR1 SGDLS, CDR2 YYNGEE. Trimming took off 2 bases at V and 2 bases at J, with 9 bases between the two ends.

The chain joins TRBV13 to TRBJ2-5, with TRBD2 identical over 9 bases. The CDR3 has 16 residues. With V trimmed by 0 bases and J by 1 base, 3 bases remained unmatched. Germline-derived CDR1 and CDR2 are PRHDT and FYEKMQ (reference sequence). As DNA, the CDR3 is TGTGCCAGCAGCTTAGGATCTAGCGGGGTCCAAGAGACCCAGTACTTC. It encodes CASSLGSSGVQETQYF.

This chain uses TRBV9 with TRBJ2-1; tentatively, D is TRBD2 (6 bases). V was pared by 2 bases and J by 11 bases, with 17 bases between. This CDR3 spans 14 amino acids. Per germline, CDR1 SGDLS and CDR2 YYNGEE. The CDR3 here is CASSVRGGVGKQFF. In nucleotides, the CDR3 is TGTGCCAGCAGCGTGAGAGGCGGGGTGGGCAAGCAGTTCTTC.

This clone was recorded only once. V usage is TRBV5-6 and J usage is TRBJ2-1, with a weak D call TRBD2 (5 bases). Germline V CDR1 and CDR2: SGHDT, YYEEEE. This CDR3 contains 11 residues. Between the trimmed V and J ends, which lost 5 bases and 7 bases, there was a span of 7 bases. The CDR3 here is CASSSGNEQFF. For the CDR3, the DNA is TGTGCCAGCAGTTCGGGGAATGAGCAGTTCTTC.